This record looks at one TCR beta chain sequence and its context. Its cognate antigen is unknown. This record comes from a study of T cells in Graves' hyperthyroidism and ophthalmopathy. Study outcomes and limitations: Blood also showed most of the thyroid clonotypes that were expanded above 0.001.

Trimming shortened V by 4 bases and J by 9 bases, and 15 bases separated the two germline ends. This CDR3 contains 14 residues. The germline V gene encodes CDR1 KGHDR and CDR2 SFDVKD. Diagnosing involved the use of clinical symptoms, serum thyroxine and TRAb, thyroid ultrasound and orbital computed tomography. Cells are PBMCs isolated from about 10 ml of fresh blood. Amplification yielded TCR beta CDR3 regions, with RNA transcripts as the source. When the TCR CDR3 underwent first-round RT-PCR, the HTBI primer set was used. MiXCR was run by TCRdb on the multiplex PCR reads, yielding one entry per CDR3 protein. This sample carries around 600,000 distinct CDR3 sequences, around 13% of them seen once, and the ten largest clones take around 12%.

The chain joins TRBV24-1 to TRBJ1-5; D is unresolved. The receptor was derived from a woman aged 45-60 years with Graves' ophthalmopathy. Material for sequencing was blood. The CDR3 spells CATSDAAQSRPQHF. CDR3 DNA sequence: TGTGCCACCAGTGACGCCGCTCAGTCTCGGCCCCAGCATTTT.